The text below deals with one T cell receptor beta chain. This clone was counted between two and nine times. Its antigen is not yet known. No base-level quality is on record; no much larger clone is a single base apart. Via the germline V gene (reference sequence), CDR1 is GTSNPN and CDR2 SVGIG. Taken from cysteine to phenylalanine, the CDR3 has 13 residues. Only the CDR3 DNA is retained, 39 bases long and in frame from the first base. Deletion took 7 bases off V and 8 bases off J, with a span of 20 bases between the germline ends. Each donor gave one peripheral blood draw, about 100 mL on average, collected into heparinised tubes. Naive, central memory, regulatory and stem cell-like memory CD4+ T cells were sorted on a BD FACSAria II using a panel including CD45RO, CCR7, CD25, CD127, CD95 and CD27. Every sorted population had a purity above 95%. PBMCs were isolated right away by Lymphoprep density gradient centrifugation and were stained directly, without culture. Samples were stained and sorted in pairs, with one healthy donor and one patient per experiment, so that batch effects were minimized.

The entire amount of isolated RNA was reverse transcribed using the High Capacity cDNA Reverse Transcription Kit, so the sequenced TCRB transcripts were expressed ones. Deep immunoSEQ sequencing was applied to naive, central memory and regulatory T cell samples, giving an average of roughly 3.3 million total reads per sample. Sorted cells were lysed in RLT buffer, and RNA was extracted using DNase-treated RNeasy Micro or Mini kits according to cell number. To prevent cross-contamination, every cell subset was processed on its own, while patient and healthy donor samples were processed together. TCRB sequences were amplified from cDNA with the immunoSEQ multiplex PCR, producing 87-bp fragments spanning the CDR3 region. The amplicons were sequenced using the Illumina HiSeq platform. Turning to the authors' computational methods: PCR bias was computationally corrected using synthetic template baselines, reads within Hamming distance 2 were collapsed, and singletons that could not be merged were discarded. Reads were aligned to IMGT to assign V, D and J genes, CDR3 length, and insertions or deletions at six rearrangement sites. Within each subset, clonotype counts were normalized to sorted cell number, after which true diversity and Gini coefficients were computed with the tcR R package. Repertoire sharing was quantified using the overlap coefficient calculated on TCRB nucleotide sequences. Out-of-frame TCRB sequences from naive cells were analyzed to stand in for the pre-selection repertoire. The immuneACCESS repertoire file appears here via TCRdb, limited to in-frame rearrangements. These files lack a portion of the clones; in checked studies, under half of the deficit traces to unresolved V genes, and the cause of the others is not known. V and J calls and clone size follow that table, whereas D and trimming were derived from the DNA. The sample records a few hundred thousand clones, 15% of which are singletons. The ten largest clonotypes hold 0.015% of the sample.

The sample belongs to a study of beta chain features in type 1 diabetes (dated by TCRdb to 2017 to 2018). Describing the broader study: No differences in mean age, gender distribution, total cell number or subset yield were found between patients and healthy donors. Across all samples, some 99 million sorted cells were examined, and cell number per subset correlated strongly with RNA yield. Whereas all 30 or so donors provided naive and central memory subsets, regulatory and stem cell-like memory subsets were isolated from just 8 patients and about eight healthy donors. In the study, recently diagnosed type 1 diabetes patients and matched healthy donors were compared on the TCRB repertoires of their sorted circulating CD4+ T cell subsets.

What the work shows at the level of the full study, not this receptor alone: Because cDNA was sequenced instead of genomic DNA, activated cells with high expression could be over-represented, although the groups did not differ in activation or CD3 levels. Because the HLA sub-analyses included only small numbers of individuals, any influence of HLA type on TCRB rearrangement was left unresolved. Shorter templates might have been favored by PCR, but patient and control samples were amplified and corrected together, so both groups would have been affected equally by any skew. Type 1 diabetes patients showed a moderate but significant shortening of TCRB CDR3 length in all four CD4+ subsets. Naive, central memory and regulatory TCRB repertoires appeared to be more alike among patients than among healthy donors. At VDJ recombination sites, patients with type 1 diabetes made fewer insertions and deleted more nucleotides, a pattern implying thymic rearrangement abnormalities.

The sequenced sample was naive CD4+ T cells from blood. Sample cell subset or site, as interpreted from the label and publication: true naive CD4+ T cells. The chain employs TRBV30 and TRBJ2-5; TRBD2 is perhaps the D gene, given 5 matching bases. The receptor's source is a man aged 18-30 years with type 1 diabetes. The base sequence is TGTGCCTCTCTAGCCAACGGACCACCAACCCAGTACTTC. Its protein reads: CASLANGPPTQYF.